The 19 T cell receptor beta chains in this list originate from one sample, sequenced in a study of OX40 agonist ivuxolimab in advanced cancers. TCRdb's copy holds only in-frame clones and misses some; the assay was immunoSEQ multiplex PCR. The sample yields some 96,000 clones, roughly 80% seen once. The sample was CD4+ or CD8+ T cells sorted from blood, taken in a trial of the OX40 agonist ivuxolimab. These receptors were collected from an adult with an advanced solid tumor such as melanoma, head and neck, liver or kidney cancer.

The gene calls are TRBV6-5 and TRBJ2-2; tentatively, D is TRBD2 (6 bases). The CDR3 contains 15 residues. Looked up from germline, CDR1 is MNHEY and CDR2 is SVGAGI. With 5 bases removed from V and 5 bases from J, the gap between germline ends came to 15 bases. The CDR3 DNA reads TGTGCCAGCAGTCAATACAGTCGGGGGACCGGGGAGCTGTTTTTT. Its translation: CASSQYSRGTGELFF.

The CDR3 sequence is CASSGAGNTGELFF. The CDR3 nucleotides read TGTGCCAGCAGTGGGGCCGGGAACACCGGGGAGCTGTTTTTT. The chain couples TRBV28 to TRBJ2-2; D perhaps matches TRBD1 (5 bases). This CDR3 is built from 14 residues. With 5 bases removed from V and 1 base from J, the gap between germline ends came to 8 bases. Germline V gene sequence: CDR1 MDHEN, CDR2 SYDVKM.

The genes are TRBV5-1 and TRBJ2-5; D might be TRBD1 (6 bases). This CDR3 is built from 14 residues. CDR1 is SGHRS and CDR2 is YFSETQ in the germline V gene. Trimming took off 0 bases at V and 2 bases at J, with 8 bases between the two ends. CDR3 loop: CASSLAGQQETQYF. DNA of the CDR3: TGCGCCAGCAGCTTGGCCGGACAGCAAGAGACCCAGTACTTC.

As concerns this clone: At one end the junction does not follow the germline gene, possibly because of a read error. The rearrangement uses TRBV7-2 and TRBJ2-1, with 14 bases that match TRBD2. CDR1 and CDR2 (germline): SGHTA, FQGNSA. The length of the CDR3 is 19 residues. DNA of the CDR3: TGTGCCAGCAGCTTACGCAGGGGAGGGACTAGCGGGAGCTCTAATGAGCAGCTCTTC. This encodes CASSLRRGGTSGSSNEQLF. The entire variable domain, with the rest obtained from reference TRBV7-2 and TRBJ2-1, is as follows: GAGVSQSPSNKVTEKGKDVELRCDPISGHTALYWYRQSLGQGLEFLIYFQGNSAPDKSGLPSDRFSAERTGGSVSTLTIQRTQQEDSAVYLCASSLRRGGTSGSSNEQLFGPGTRLTVL.

This rearrangement joins TRBV18 to TRBJ1-5; 8 nucleotides line up with TRBD1. Germline lookup yields CDR1 KGHSH and CDR2 LQKENI. CDR3 length equals 14 residues. The V segment lost 5 bases and the J segment 5 bases; nucleotides outside the gene matches: 5. CDR3 in amino acids: CASSLTGADQPQHF. As DNA, the CDR3 is TGTGCCAGCTCATTGACAGGGGCGGATCAGCCCCAGCATTTT.

The chain couples TRBV7-9 to TRBJ1-5; the D gene is possibly TRBD1 (5 bases). Trimming pared 3 bases from V and 7 bases from J, leaving 10 bases between. The CDR3 has 13 residues. Germline V CDR1 and CDR2: SEHNR, FQNEAQ (reference sequence). The CDR3 region has the DNA TGTGCCAGCAGCTTTGGGGGGGGGCAGCCCCAGCATTTT. Translated: CASSFGGGQPQHF.

The chain recombines TRBV6-6 with TRBJ2-7; no clear D. In germline, CDR1 is MNHNY, CDR2 SVGAGI (reference sequence). V shed 2 bases and J shed 2 bases, with 10 bases lying between them. This CDR3 has 14 amino acids. This CDR3 is CASSYAAGPYEQYF. The CDR3, as DNA: TGTGCCAGCAGTTACGCGGCAGGACCCTACGAGCAGTACTTC.

The genes are TRBV25-1 and TRBJ2-5; D is perhaps TRBD2 (6 bases). This CDR3 is built from 13 residues. From germline, CDR1 is MGHDK and CDR2 SYGVNS. Trimming pared 7 bases from V and 5 bases from J, leaving 14 bases between. The CDR3 reads CASTPAGRETQYF. The CDR3 bases are TGTGCCAGCACTCCCGCGGGGCGCGAGACCCAGTACTTC.

The chain joins TRBV4-1 to TRBJ2-5; D unclear. CDR1 MGHRA and CDR2 YSYEKL come from the germline V gene. The CDR3 contains 13 residues. Trimming took off 0 bases at V and 5 bases at J, with 7 bases between the two ends. The CDR3 nucleotides read TGCGCCAGCAGCCAAGATGTAGAGGAGACCCAGTACTTC. Its protein product is CASSQDVEETQYF.

The chain recombines TRBV13 with TRBJ1-4; 7 nucleotides agree with TRBD1. Trimming cost V 5 bases and J 7 bases; bases outside gene matches: 7. CDR3 length: 14 amino acids. Germline loops: CDR1 PRHDT, CDR2 FYEKMQ (reference sequence). The CDR3 spells CASSPRQGGEKLFF. Written as DNA, the CDR3 is TGTGCCAGCAGCCCAAGACAGGGCGGTGAAAAACTGTTTTTT.

V usage is TRBV5-6 and J usage is TRBJ2-2; the match to TRBD2 covers 13 bases. The CDR3 runs to 16 residues. CDR1 is SGHDT, CDR2 YYEEEE, per germline. After removal of 4 bases from V and 6 bases from J, the junction contained 6 bases not matched to a gene. The CDR3 sequence: CASSPRTSGGPGELFF. CDR3 nucleotide sequence: TGTGCCAGCAGCCCTCGGACTAGCGGGGGCCCCGGGGAGCTGTTTTTT.

A single count supports this clone. The CDR3 here is CASGPGFTDTQYF. Written as DNA, the CDR3 is TGTGCTAGTGGTCCCGGATTCACAGATACGCAGTATTTT. The genes are TRBV12-5 and TRBJ2-3; no firm D call. The germline V and J ends were trimmed by 5 bases and 2 bases, with 8 bases remaining between them. Germline V gene data show CDR1 as LGHNT and CDR2 as FRNRAP. This CDR3 is 13 amino acids long.

The chain has TRBV9 and TRBJ2-3; TRBD2 aligns across 9 bases. There are 19 residues in the CDR3. Germline lookup yields CDR1 SGDLS and CDR2 YYNGEE. After removal of 2 bases from V and 1 base from J, the junction contained 14 bases not matched to a gene. CDR3 DNA sequence: TGTGCCAGCAGCGTCGGGCTGGCGGGGGGGGCCGGGCGCACAGATACGCAGTATTTT. It encodes CASSVGLAGGAGRTDTQYF.

This sequence joins TRBV5-1 and TRBJ2-3, with a tentative D call TRBD2 (7 bases). Germline CDR1 is SGHRS and CDR2 is YFSETQ. The CDR3 has 15 residues. V lost 3 bases, J lost 3 bases, and 14 bases lay in between. The CDR3 DNA reads TGCGCCAGCAGCTGGGGGGCGGGAGTTACAGATACGCAGTATTTT. It translates to CASSWGAGVTDTQYF.

This clone was seen a single time. The chain uses TRBV4-3 and TRBJ1-5, with D unresolved. Germline CDR1 reads LGHNA; CDR2 reads YSLEER. V lost 0 bases, J lost 11 bases, and 11 bases lay in between. CDR3 length equals 13 residues. The CDR3 reads CASSQERYGTQHF. The CDR3 DNA sequence: TGCGCCAGCAGCCAAGAAAGGTATGGGACCCAGCATTTT.

This rearrangement joins TRBV6-1 to TRBJ1-4; perhaps TRBD1 as D (6 bases). The CDR3 totals 14 residues. Germline CDR1 MNHNS, CDR2 SASEGT. V was pared by 7 bases and J by 7 bases, with 16 bases between. CDR3 residues: CASIIPGVSEKLFF. CDR3 nucleotides: TGTGCCAGCATTATTCCAGGGGTCTCTGAAAAACTGTTTTTT.

V and J are TRBV5-5 and TRBJ2-2; the match to TRBD1 covers 7 bases. Germline V gene data show CDR1 as SGHKS and CDR2 as YYEKEE (reference sequence). CDR3 size: 15 residues. Unmatched junction bases numbered 10, after V lost 8 bases and J lost 3 bases. The CDR3 nucleotides are TGTGCCAGTAACATCCGGGACAGTTACACCGGGGAGCTGTTTTTT. Residues: CASNIRDSYTGELFF. Full variable domain (outside the CDR3, taken from reference TRBV5-5 and TRBJ2-2): DAGVTQSPTHLIKTRGQQVTLRCSPISGHKSVSWYQQVLGQGPQFIFQYYEKEERGRGNFPDRFSARQFPNYSSELNVNALLLGDSALYLCASNIRDSYTGELFFGEGSRLTVL.

The rearrangement joins TRBV4-2 to TRBJ2-1; 7 bases match TRBD2. The CDR3 spans 18 residues. The germline CDR1 and CDR2 sequences are LGHNA and YNFKEQ. V was clipped by 0 bases and J by 0 bases; unmatched bases: 8. In DNA, the CDR3 is TGTGCCAGCAGCCAAGATTCAGGCGGGGGTAGCTCCTACAATGAGCAGTTCTTC. It is translated as CASSQDSGGGSSYNEQFF.

The J gene is TRBJ2-3, the V gene TRBV28; the D gene could be TRBD1 or TRBD2 (5 bases each). Germline CDR1 and CDR2: MDHEN and SYDVKM. Trimming cost V 7 bases and J 2 bases, with 16 bases left between them. The CDR3 is 15 residues long. Here the CDR3 reads CASKKPRGHTDTQYF. CDR3 nucleotide sequence: TGTGCCAGCAAAAAACCGAGGGGCCACACAGATACGCAGTATTTT.